This T cell receptor (beta chain) was identified in a study of technical replicates of blood from four donors. TCRdb's copy holds only in-frame clones and misses some; the assay was immunoSEQ multiplex PCR. The sample shows roughly 50,000 clones, around 95% of them seen only once. There are 13 residues in the CDR3. Trimming took off 1 base at V and 4 bases at J, with 9 bases between the two ends. The germline V gene has CDR1 SGHRS and CDR2 YFSETQ. The V call is TRBV5-1, the J call TRBJ2-7; D uncertain. The sequence was obtained from a human donor in good health. Some clones in this sample may be carry-over from other donors' samples. Source material: PBMCs. CDR3 nucleotide sequence: TGCGCCAGCAGCTTGATGGGCTCTTACGAGCAGTACTTC. Translation: CASSLMGSYEQYF.